This T cell receptor (beta chain) was identified during a study of PD-L1 blockade in urothelial cancer (dated 2017 in TCRdb). For context, the study as a whole: All patients started therapy in about 2014 and received atezolizumab 1,200 mg intravenously every 3 weeks. An exploratory multi-omic analysis was conducted of the somatic, immune and clinical correlates of response to PD-L1 blockade with atezolizumab in urothelial cancer. Pretreatment blood TCR-seq was available for under 35 patients, at least one posttreatment blood collection was obtained for 25 or so patients, and tumor TCR-seq was available for 25 or so patients. An ECOG performance status of 0 or 1 was recorded for the patients, and 0 to 3 prior chemotherapy regimens had been received by the patients. Whole exome sequencing and RNA sequencing of pretreatment tumors were performed alongside TCR sequencing in the same patients. Progression-free survival longer than 6 months counted as durable clinical benefit, and TCR features were additionally tested against both progression-free and overall survival. Pretreatment tumor samples and matched peripheral blood, collected serially before and after atezolizumab treatment, underwent TCR sequencing. Blood samples were analyzed at two time points: 3 weeks after treatment start (second dose) and 6 weeks after treatment start. About nine tenths of the roughly 30 patients were males with bladder-origin urothelial cancer, and about two thirds of the roughly 30 reported a prior smoking history. Nine patients achieved durable clinical benefit and 20 did not. A median of roughly 140,000 T cells and 80,000 or so unique TCRs was obtained from blood samples, and a median clonality of 0.080 was observed.

The study at large found these results: A pretreatment peripheral blood TCR clonality below the median was linked to improved progression-free and overall survival. Because the sample size was small (n of about 30) and many of the analyses were exploratory, the results are meant to be hypothesis-generating. At 3 weeks after the start of treatment, tumor-associated TCR clones in peripheral blood had expanded more in patients with durable benefit (n of about 21, p = 0.022).

Each PCR received spiked-in synthetic TCR analog templates so that absolute template abundance could be estimated from read counts. The immunoSEQ assay was used to amplify TCRbeta CDR3 regions from genomic DNA with bias-controlled V and J gene primers. Sequencing of rearranged TCRbeta segments was done at approximately 20X coverage. From the authors' description of their analysis: Clustering was used to correct sequencing errors, and CDR3s were annotated against IMGT to assign V, D and J genes. Downstream analyses used only productive TCRbeta rearrangements and left out out-of-frame or stop-codon sequences. To compute clonality, Shannon entropy was normalized by the log of the number of unique productive sequences and then subtracted from one. Clones differing between time points or between blood and tumor were identified by Fisher's exact test with Benjamini-Hochberg correction at adjusted p below 0.01. TCRdb retrieved this table from immuneACCESS and kept in-frame rearrangements only. Not all clones are present; in checked studies, unresolved V genes account for under half, and no reason is known for the remainder. The DNA gave D and trimming, while V, J and clone size come from that table. In this sample the table shows 56,000 or so clones, 65% to 90% of which occur a single time. The top ten hold 15% to 17% of the sample.

Concerning this clone: Its antigen is still unknown. Qualities for individual bases were not recorded, and no much larger clone is one base off.

In the paper's terms, the time point label means: pretreatment peripheral blood. A cohort of around 28 patients with locally advanced or metastatic urothelial carcinoma, treated at Memorial Sloan Kettering on a trial protocol, was included. Peripheral blood mononuclear cells were collected pretreatment and during treatment, with between 1 and 8 total time points obtained per patient. The Qiagen DNeasy Blood extraction kit was used to purify genomic DNA from total PBMCs and tumor samples. PBMCs were collected pretreatment and during treatment and were isolated and stored as previously described. The sequence derives from an older man with urothelial cancer. The starting material was PBMCs, obtained around atezolizumab (anti-PD-L1) treatment.

Here is the DNA: TGTGCCAGTAGAACAGGGGAGGTCGGTGGCTACACCTTC. Translated, this is CASRTGEVGGYTF. Recombination joined TRBV19 with TRBJ1-2, and 7 junction bases match TRBD1. Via the germline V gene (reference sequence), CDR1 is LNHDA and CDR2 SQIVND. The CDR3 numbers 13 residues from cysteine through phenylalanine. Only the CDR3 part of the read is kept: 39 bases, read in frame from the first base. For this chain, trimming is 6 bases at the V end and 7 bases at the J end, and the number of junction bases without a gene match is 8.